Below are 7 T cell receptor beta chains sequenced from a single sample in a study of response to subunit inactivated influenza vaccine. TCRdb ran MiXCR on the RT-PCR reads and lists one entry per CDR3 protein. This table has a few hundred thousand distinct CDR3 sequences, around 15% appearing once. This specimen was PBMCs from blood, taken 11 to 12 days after vaccination. The receptors were sampled from a man between 50 and 59 years old who received an inactivated influenza vaccine.

Many counts were recorded for this clonotype. This chain links TRBV29-1 with TRBJ1-1, with D perhaps matching TRBD1 (6 bases). The CDR3 sequence is 12 residues long. The V and J ends lost 6 bases and 0 bases respectively, with 8 bases between them. Germline V CDR1 and CDR2: SQVTM, ANQGSEA. CDR3 region: CSVQGMNTEAFF. DNA for the CDR3: TGCAGCGTACAGGGCATGAACACTGAAGCTTTCTTT.

This clonotype was counted many times. The chain links TRBV10-3 to TRBJ1-3; D not resolved. V lost 5 bases and J 4 bases, leaving 6 bases between the germline ends. Germline V gene data show CDR1 as ENHRY and CDR2 as SYGVKD. This CDR3 comprises 12 residues. CDR3 nucleotides: TGTGCCATCAGTACCGGGGGAAACACCATATATTTT. Its translation: CAISTGGNTIYF.

J is TRBJ1-6 and V is TRBV6-5; D is ambiguous. CDR3 length: 14 residues. CDR1 is MNHEY and CDR2 is SVGAGI in the germline V gene. The V end lost 2 bases, the J end lost 8 bases, and 10 bases lay between the germline ends. CDR3 amino acids: CASSYQDRDSPLHF. The CDR3 DNA is TGTGCCAGCAGTTACCAGGACCGGGATTCACCCCTCCACTTT.

The J gene is TRBJ2-7, the V gene TRBV7-6, with a weak D call TRBD1 (6 bases). The V gene lost 1 base and the J gene lost 1 base, with 14 bases spanning the gap. Germline lookup yields CDR1 SGHVS and CDR2 FNYEAQ. The CDR3 runs 16 residues. CDR3 loop: CASSLGSGTRSYEQYF. Written as DNA, the CDR3 is TGTGCCAGCAGCTTAGGATCCGGGACACGGTCCTACGAGCAGTACTTC.

The chain uses TRBV10-1 and TRBJ1-1; D not certain. This CDR3 has 14 residues. CDR1 is WNHNN and CDR2 is SYGVQD in the germline V gene (reference sequence). Trimming left V 2 bases short and J 0 bases short, with 7 bases between. This CDR3 reads CASSEKRLNTEAFF. The CDR3 DNA sequence: TGCGCCAGCAGTGAGAAAAGATTGAACACTGAAGCTTTCTTT.

CDR3 loop: CASSYRGKYTDTQYF. The CDR3, as DNA: TGTGCCAGCAGTTACAGGGGAAAATACACAGATACGCAGTATTTT. The V and J genes are TRBV6-5 and TRBJ2-3; TRBD1 is a possible D gene (5 bases). The CDR3 runs 15 residues. V shed 2 bases and J shed 2 bases, with 11 bases lying between them. Germline CDR1 MNHEY, CDR2 SVGAGI.

The V call is TRBV28, the J call TRBJ2-1; 7 bases map to TRBD1. Germline V gene data show CDR1 as MDHEN and CDR2 as SYDVKM. The CDR3 consists of 15 residues. V lost 7 bases and J lost 6; bases outside the gene matches: 12. The CDR3 sequence is CASISWGQPSNEQFF. The DNA for the CDR3 is TGTGCCAGCATCTCTTGGGGACAGCCAAGCAATGAGCAGTTCTTC. Combining the CDR3 with reference TRBV28 and TRBJ2-1 gives the whole variable domain DVKVTQSSRYLVKRTGEKVFLECVQDMDHENMFWYRQDPGLGLRLIYFSYDVKMKEKGDIPEGYSVSREKKERFSLILESASTNQTSMYLCASISWGQPSNEQFFGPGTRLTVL.